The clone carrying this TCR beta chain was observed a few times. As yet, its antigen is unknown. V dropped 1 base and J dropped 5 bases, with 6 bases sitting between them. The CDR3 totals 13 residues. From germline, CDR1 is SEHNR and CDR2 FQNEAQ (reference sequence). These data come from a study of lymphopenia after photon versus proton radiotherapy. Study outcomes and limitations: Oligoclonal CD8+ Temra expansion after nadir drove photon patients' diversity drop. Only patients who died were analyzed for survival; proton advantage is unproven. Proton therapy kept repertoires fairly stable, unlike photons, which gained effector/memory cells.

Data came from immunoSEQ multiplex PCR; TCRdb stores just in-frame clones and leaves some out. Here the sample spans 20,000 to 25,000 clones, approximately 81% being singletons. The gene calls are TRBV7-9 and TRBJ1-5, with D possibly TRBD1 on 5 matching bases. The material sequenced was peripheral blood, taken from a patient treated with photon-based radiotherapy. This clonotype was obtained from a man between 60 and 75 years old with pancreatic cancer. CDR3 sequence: CASSLGGDQPQHF. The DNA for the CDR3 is TGTGCCAGCAGCTTAGGAGGGGATCAGCCCCAGCATTTT.